A single sample gave rise to the 13 T cell receptor beta chains below, sequenced in a study of prognosis after radiotherapy for stage I lung cancer. Amplification of the TCR beta CDR3 (from genomic DNA) was done by two-round multiplex PCR. With primers specific to each TRBV and TRBJ gene, the first-round PCR was performed. TCRdb passed the multiplex PCR reads through MiXCR, listing each CDR3 protein once. Here the sample spans about 35,000 distinct CDR3 sequences, approximately 35% being singletons. Sequenced material: PBMCs, taken before or after stereotactic body radiation therapy (not recorded which). All receptors come from a donor over 45 with non-small cell lung cancer.

This clonotype was counted a single time. The J gene is TRBJ1-5, the V gene TRBV19; D not certain. V gave up 11 bases and J gave up 1 base, with 21 bases separating them. CDR1 LNHDA and CDR2 SQIVND come from the germline V gene (reference sequence). CDR3 length: 16 amino acids. The CDR3 sequence is CAGSTTGKRSNQPQHF. As DNA, the CDR3 is TGTGCCGGTTCGACCACCGGGAAGAGAAGCAATCAGCCCCAGCATTTT.

In its sample, this clonotype was seen once. This likely stems from a read error, as it lies one base from a far larger clone. The V gene is TRBV6-2 or TRBV6-3, the J gene TRBJ2-5, with D possibly TRBD1 on 5 matching bases. Matching the DNA end better, TRBJ2-1 makes the J call doubtful. This CDR3 has 12 amino acids. Germline values: CDR1 MNHEY, CDR2 SVGEGT. Here the CDR3 DNA reads TGTGCCAACAGTCCTGGACAACGGAGACAGTTCTTC. Encoded protein: CANSPGQRRQFF.

This clonotype was recorded at least ten times. CDR3: CASSPQGGTNEKLFF. The CDR3 DNA sequence: TGTGCCAGCTCACCACAGGGAGGAACTAATGAAAAACTGTTTTTT. This sequence joins TRBV18 and TRBJ1-4; no definite D call. The CDR3 length is 15 residues. The germline V gene has CDR1 KGHSH and CDR2 LQKENI. With 1 base removed from V and 1 base from J, the gap between germline ends came to 7 bases.

With regard to this clonotype: A much larger clone differs from this one at a single base, so this may be a read error. V is TRBV6-2 or TRBV6-3 and J is TRBJ2-5; 7 nucleotides line up with TRBD2. The CDR3 covers 16 residues. Germline trimming cut 4 bases from V and 1 base from J; bases unmatched to any gene: 9. CDR1 is MNHEY, CDR2 SVGEGT, per germline. CDR3 in DNA: TGTGCCAGCAGTTCCCGAATCGGGGGGACCCAAGAGACCCAGTACTTC. It codes for CASSSRIGGTQETQYF.

This clonotype was found many times. This rearrangement joins TRBV9 to TRBJ2-2; D uncertain. V was cut by 2 bases and J by 6 bases, with 8 bases left in between. Looked up from germline, CDR1 is SGDLS and CDR2 is YYNGEE. This CDR3 contains 13 residues. The CDR3 here is CASSVGIPGELFF. In nucleotides, the CDR3 is TGTGCCAGCAGCGTGGGAATACCCGGGGAGCTGTTTTTT.

The genes are TRBV19 and TRBJ2-2, with a possible D match to TRBD1 (5 bases). In germline, CDR1 is LNHDA, CDR2 SQIVND (reference sequence). V was clipped by 10 bases and J by 0 bases, with 12 bases between them. The CDR3 runs to 14 residues. The CDR3 DNA reads as TGTGCCATTATTAGGACACCGAACACCGGGGAGCTGTTTTTT. Protein sequence: CAIIRTPNTGELFF.

The V gene is TRBV5-6, the J gene TRBJ1-2; D perhaps matches TRBD1 (6 bases). Germline CDR1 reads SGHDT; CDR2 reads YYEEEE. The CDR3 loop spans 13 amino acids. Trimming took 6 bases from V and 8 from J, leaving 17 bases between them. CDR3 loop: CASTVGGAGGYTF. The DNA of the CDR3 is TGTGCCAGCACCGTAGGGGGGGCTGGGGGCTACACCTTC.

At least ten counts were recorded for this clonotype. The chain couples TRBV20-1 to TRBJ2-3, with TRBD1 matching over 10 bases. Germline V gene sequence: CDR1 DFQATT, CDR2 SNEGSKA (reference sequence). The CDR3 sequence is 14 residues long. The CDR3 sequence: CSPPGDRGLDTQYF. Written as DNA, the CDR3 is TGCAGCCCCCCAGGGGACAGGGGTTTAGATACGCAGTATTTT.

A word on this clonotype: Given a much more abundant clone one base away, this may be a read error. The rearrangement joins TRBV19 to TRBJ1-5, with D possibly being TRBD1 (5 bases). The CDR3 length is 13 residues. The V gene's germline CDR1 is LNHDA and CDR2 SQIVND (reference sequence). The V and J ends lost 7 bases and 6 bases respectively, with 13 bases between them. The CDR3 loop reads CASTRVPGQPQHF. Written as DNA, the CDR3 is TGTGCCAGTACCAGGGTGCCGGGTCAGCCCCAGCATTTT.

This clonotype was detected ten times or more. The rearrangement joins TRBV30 to TRBJ2-7; weak D call: TRBD2 (5 bases). CDR3 length: 14 residues. CDR1 GTSNPN and CDR2 SVGIG come from the germline V gene (reference sequence). V shed 0 bases and J shed 2 bases, with 11 bases lying between them. In nucleotides, the CDR3 is TGTGCCTGGAGTGTATCGGGATCAGCCTACGAGCAGTACTTC. The encoded protein is CAWSVSGSAYEQYF.

This clonotype has ten or more counts. This chain connects TRBV19 to TRBJ1-6; D might be TRBD1 (5 bases). Deletions cut 10 bases from V and 5 bases from J, with 21 bases between. The V gene's germline CDR1 is LNHDA and CDR2 SQIVND (reference sequence). There are 16 residues in the CDR3. The CDR3 nucleotides read TGTGCCACCCTGCCGACGGCCGGGGGTAATAATTCACCCCTCCACTTT. This translates into CATLPTAGGNNSPLHF. The full variable domain, completed using reference TRBV19 and TRBJ1-6, is DGGITQSPKYLFRKEGQNVTLSCEQNLNHDAMYWYRQDPGQGLRLIYYSQIVNDFQKGDIAEGYSVSREKKESFPLTVTSAQKNPTAFYLCATLPTAGGNNSPLHFGNGTRLTVT.

In its sample, this clonotype was seen many times. The J gene is TRBJ2-7, the V gene TRBV29-1; 12 nucleotides match TRBD1. Per the germline V gene, CDR1 is SQVTM and CDR2 is ANQGSEA. This CDR3 spans 12 amino acids. The ends lost 4 bases at V and 7 bases at J; junction bases unmatched: 2. CDR3 bases: TGCAGCGTTGGGGACAGGGGGCTTGAGCAGTACTTC. This gives the protein CSVGDRGLEQYF.

This clonotype was observed at least ten times. CDR3 nucleotide sequence: TGCGCCAGCAGCCACAGACGGGGGGACAGCCGGAACACCGGGGAGCTGTTTTTT. Translated, it gives CASSHRRGDSRNTGELFF. The chain has TRBV4-3 and TRBJ2-2; either TRBD1 or TRBD2 may supply D (7 bases each). V lost 3 bases, J lost 1 base, and 18 bases lay in between. The V gene's germline CDR1 is LGHNA and CDR2 YSLEER. The CDR3 consists of 18 residues.